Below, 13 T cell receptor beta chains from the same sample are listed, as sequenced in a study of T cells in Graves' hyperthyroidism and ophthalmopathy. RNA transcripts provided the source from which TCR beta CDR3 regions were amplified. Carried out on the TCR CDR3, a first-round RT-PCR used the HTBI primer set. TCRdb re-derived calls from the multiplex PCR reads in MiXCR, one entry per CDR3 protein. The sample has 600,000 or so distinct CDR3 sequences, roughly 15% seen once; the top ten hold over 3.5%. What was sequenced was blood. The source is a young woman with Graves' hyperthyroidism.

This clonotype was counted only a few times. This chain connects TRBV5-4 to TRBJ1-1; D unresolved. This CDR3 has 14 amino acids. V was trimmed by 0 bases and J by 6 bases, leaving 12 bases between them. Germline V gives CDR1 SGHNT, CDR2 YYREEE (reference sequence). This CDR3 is CASSLEGVRAEAFF. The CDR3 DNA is TGTGCCAGCAGCTTGGAGGGAGTAAGGGCTGAAGCTTTCTTT.

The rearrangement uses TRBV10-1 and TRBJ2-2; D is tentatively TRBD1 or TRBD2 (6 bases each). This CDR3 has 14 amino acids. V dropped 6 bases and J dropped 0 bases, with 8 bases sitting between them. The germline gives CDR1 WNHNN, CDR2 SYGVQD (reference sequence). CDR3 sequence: CASSGGANTGELFF. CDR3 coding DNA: TGCGCCAGCAGCGGGGGCGCGAACACCGGGGAGCTGTTTTTT.

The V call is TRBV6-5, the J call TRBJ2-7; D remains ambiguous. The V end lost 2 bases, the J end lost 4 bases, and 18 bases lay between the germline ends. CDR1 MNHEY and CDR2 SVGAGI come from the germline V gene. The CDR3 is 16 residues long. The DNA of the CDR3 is TGTGCCAGCAGTTACCCGGCGCGAAGCACAATATACGAGCAGTACTTC. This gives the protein CASSYPARSTIYEQYF.

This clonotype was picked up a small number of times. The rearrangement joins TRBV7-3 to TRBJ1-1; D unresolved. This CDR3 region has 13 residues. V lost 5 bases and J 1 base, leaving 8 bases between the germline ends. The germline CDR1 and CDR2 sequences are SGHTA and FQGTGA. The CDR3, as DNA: TGTGCCAGCAGCAAATCGGGGAACACTGAAGCTTTCTTT. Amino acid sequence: CASSKSGNTEAFF. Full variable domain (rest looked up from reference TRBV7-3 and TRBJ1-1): GAGVSQTPSNKVTEKGKYVELRCDPISGHTALYWYRQSLGQGPEFLIYFQGTGAADDSGLPNDRFFAVRPEGSVSTLKIQRTERGDSAVYLCASSKSGNTEAFFGQGTRLTVV.

The CDR3 protein is CATTGPANTGELFF. CDR3 DNA: TGTGCCACCACCGGTCCAGCGAACACCGGGGAGCTGTTTTTT. V and J are TRBV24-1 and TRBJ2-2, with unresolved D. Germline V gene lookup returns CDR1 KGHDR and CDR2 SFDVKD. The ends were cut back, 8 bases at V and 0 bases at J, with 9 bases in the middle. This CDR3 spans 14 amino acids.

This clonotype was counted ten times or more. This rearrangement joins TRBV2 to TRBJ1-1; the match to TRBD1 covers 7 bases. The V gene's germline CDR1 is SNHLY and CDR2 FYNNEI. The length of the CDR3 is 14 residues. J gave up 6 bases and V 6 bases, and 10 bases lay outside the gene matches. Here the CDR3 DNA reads TGTGCCAGCAGCACCGACAGGGCCCCTCCTGAAGCTTTCTTT. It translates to CASSTDRAPPEAFF.

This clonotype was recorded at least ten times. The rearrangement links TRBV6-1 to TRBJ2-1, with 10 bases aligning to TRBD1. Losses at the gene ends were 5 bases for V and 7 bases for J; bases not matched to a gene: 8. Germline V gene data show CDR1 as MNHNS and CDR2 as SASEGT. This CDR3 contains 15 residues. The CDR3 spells CASSSDRGRSNEQFF. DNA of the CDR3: TGTGCCAGCAGTAGCGACAGGGGGCGATCAAATGAGCAGTTCTTC.

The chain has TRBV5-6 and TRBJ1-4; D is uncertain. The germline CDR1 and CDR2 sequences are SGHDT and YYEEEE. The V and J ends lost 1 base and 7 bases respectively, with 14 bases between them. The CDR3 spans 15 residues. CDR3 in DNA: TGTGCCAGCAGCTTGTTTCGCCGCGGAGGTGAAAAACTGTTTTTT. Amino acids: CASSLFRRGGEKLFF.

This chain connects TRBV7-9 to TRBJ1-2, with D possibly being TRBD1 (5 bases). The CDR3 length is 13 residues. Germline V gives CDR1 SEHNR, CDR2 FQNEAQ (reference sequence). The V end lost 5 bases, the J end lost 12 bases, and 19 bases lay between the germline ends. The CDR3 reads CASSPSRDPSHTF. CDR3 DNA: TGTGCCAGCAGCCCGTCCCGGGACCCAAGCCACACCTTC.

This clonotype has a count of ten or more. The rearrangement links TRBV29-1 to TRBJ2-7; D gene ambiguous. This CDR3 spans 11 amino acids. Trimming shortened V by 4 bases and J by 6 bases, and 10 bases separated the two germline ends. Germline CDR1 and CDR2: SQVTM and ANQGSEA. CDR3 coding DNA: TGCAGCGTTGCCTCGAAGGGCGAGCAGTACTTC. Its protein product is CSVASKGEQYF.

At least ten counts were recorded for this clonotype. DNA for the CDR3: TGTGCCAGCCCCCCAGGGAGGGCCCTTCTCCAAGAGACCCAGTACTTC. Residues: CASPPGRALLQETQYF. The chain links TRBV28 to TRBJ2-5, with 7 bases fitting TRBD2. The germline V gene has CDR1 MDHEN and CDR2 SYDVKM. This CDR3 has 16 amino acids. V gave up 8 bases and J gave up 1 base; unmatched junction bases: 13.

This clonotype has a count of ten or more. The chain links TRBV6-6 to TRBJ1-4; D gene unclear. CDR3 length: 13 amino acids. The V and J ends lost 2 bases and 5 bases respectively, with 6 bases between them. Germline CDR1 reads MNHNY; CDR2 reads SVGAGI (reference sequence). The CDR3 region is CASSYRLNEKLFF. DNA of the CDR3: TGTGCCAGCAGTTACCGACTGAATGAAAAACTGTTTTTT.

Here the CDR3 DNA reads TGTGCCAGCAGCACCCACCAGGGAGTGGAGGAAGCTTTCTTT. Amino acids: CASSTHQGVEEAFF. This chain connects TRBV7-9 to TRBJ1-1, with D perhaps TRBD1 (5 bases). CDR1 is SEHNR and CDR2 is FQNEAQ in the germline V gene (reference sequence). The CDR3 runs 14 residues. V was cut by 5 bases and J by 8 bases, with 18 bases left in between.